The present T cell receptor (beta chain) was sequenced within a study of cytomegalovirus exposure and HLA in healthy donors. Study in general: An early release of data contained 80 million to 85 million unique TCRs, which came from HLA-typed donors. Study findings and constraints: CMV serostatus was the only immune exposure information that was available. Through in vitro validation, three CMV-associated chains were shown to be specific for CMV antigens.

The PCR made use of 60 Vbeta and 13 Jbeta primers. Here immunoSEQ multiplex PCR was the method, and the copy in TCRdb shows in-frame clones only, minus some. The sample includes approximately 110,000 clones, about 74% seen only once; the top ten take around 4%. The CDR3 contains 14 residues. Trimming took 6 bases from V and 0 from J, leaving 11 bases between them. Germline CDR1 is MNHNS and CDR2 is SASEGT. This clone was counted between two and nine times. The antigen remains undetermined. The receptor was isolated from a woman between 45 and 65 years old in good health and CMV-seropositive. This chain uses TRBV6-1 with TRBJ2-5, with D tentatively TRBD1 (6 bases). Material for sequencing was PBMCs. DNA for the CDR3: TGTGCCAGCAGCCTCGGACAGAACCAAGAGACCCAGTACTTC. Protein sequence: CASSLGQNQETQYF.